Listed here are 18 T cell receptor beta chains from one sample, sequenced in a study of sequential checkpoint blockade in melanoma (dated by TCRdb to about 2019). The treatment or condition label on this specimen signifies: randomized to nivolumab then ipilimumab (arm A) or the reverse (arm B). Libraries were made using the immunoSEQ multiplex PCR assay. TCRdb re-hosts the immuneACCESS table, in-frame sequences only. Its copies lack some clones; in the studies checked, an unresolved V gene accounts for under half of them, and the cause for the rest is not known. The sample data list about 13,000 clones, and 65% to 85% of these were observed just once. Of the sample, around half falls within the top ten clones. The sequencing used CD8+ T cells sorted from blood (inferred from file names), collected from a patient given nivolumab and ipilimumab in sequence. These receptors came from a human patient with melanoma. Some clones in this sample may be carry-over from other donors' samples.

This chain joins TRBV9 and TRBJ2-7; a weak D match, TRBD1 (5 bases). The CDR3 extends over 13 amino acids. Germline assignment: CDR1 SGDLS and CDR2 YYNGEE. V lost 2 bases and J lost 6, with 12 bases in between. As DNA, the CDR3 is TGTGCCAGCAGCGTTGGGCAGGGTCGCGAGCAGTACTTC. Its protein is CASSVGQGREQYF. The full variable domain, its missing parts supplied by reference TRBV9 and TRBJ2-7, is DSGVTQTPKHLITATGQRVTLRCSPRSGDLSVYWYQQSLDQGLQFLIQYYNGEERAKGNILERFSAQQFPDLHSELNLSSLELGDSALYFCASSVGQGREQYFGPGTRLTVT.

The V and J genes are TRBV2 and TRBJ1-1, with D unclear. V lost 3 bases and J lost 1, with 3 bases in between. Looked up from germline, CDR1 is SNHLY and CDR2 is FYNNEI. The CDR3 is 12 residues long. This chain's CDR3 is CASSDKNTEAFF. CDR3 sequence (DNA): TGTGCCAGCAGTGACAAGAACACTGAAGCTTTCTTT. The variable domain in full, completed from reference TRBV2 and TRBJ1-1, reads EPEVTQTPSHQVTQMGQEVILRCVPISNHLYFYWYRQILGQKVEFLVSFYNNEISEKSEIFDDQFSVERPDGSNFTLKIRSTKLEDSAMYFCASSDKNTEAFFGQGTRLTVV.

The chain has TRBV10-3 and TRBJ1-6; D perhaps matches TRBD1 (5 bases). V gave up 6 bases and J gave up 2 bases, with 17 bases separating them. CDR3 length: 17 amino acids. The V gene's germline CDR1 is ENHRY and CDR2 SYGVKD. CDR3 sequence (DNA): TGTGCCATCAGCAGGGCCAGGGAGGGAGCCTATAATTCACCCCTCCACTTT. Protein product: CAISRAREGAYNSPLHF.

V gene TRBV9 combines with J gene TRBJ2-1; 13 bases agree with TRBD2. This CDR3 is built from 16 residues. The J segment lost 5 bases and the V segment lost 3 bases, leaving 5 bases of the junction unmatched. Per the germline V gene, CDR1 is SGDLS and CDR2 is YYNGEE. CDR3 DNA: TGTGCCAGCAGCGCCTCCGGGACTAGCGGGGACAATGAGCAGTTCTTC. Its protein product is CASSASGTSGDNEQFF.

The CDR3 bases are TGTGCCAGCAGCCTGAGGACTAGCGGGGATACGCAGTATTTT. It codes for CASSLRTSGDTQYF. The chain combines TRBV4-2 with TRBJ2-3; 11 bases line up with TRBD2. The CDR3 covers 14 residues. The germline gives CDR1 LGHNA, CDR2 YNFKEQ. V lost 4 bases and J lost 6; bases outside the gene matches: 3.

Of note for this clone: An end of the junction does not agree with germline; a read error may underlie this. Other DNA sequences of this sample code for an identical CDR3. The chain employs TRBV14 and TRBJ1-6, with D uncertain. CDR1 and CDR2 from the germline V gene are SGHDN and FVKESK. CDR3 length: 18 amino acids. In DNA, the CDR3 is TGCGCCAGCAGCCAAGTCCCCTTACAGAGCTCCTATAATTCACCCCTCCACTTT. Translation: CASSQVPLQSSYNSPLHF.

The chain combines TRBV9 with TRBJ2-1; 7 bases line up with TRBD1. The CDR3 sequence is 15 residues long. Germline-derived CDR1 and CDR2 are SGDLS and YYNGEE. V was clipped by 0 bases and J by 6 bases; unmatched bases: 6. The CDR3 region has the DNA TGTGCCAGCAGCGTAGATGGGACAGCCCGCAATGAGCAGTTCTTC. Protein sequence: CASSVDGTARNEQFF.

This rearrangement joins TRBV7-2 to TRBJ2-7, with D possibly TRBD2 on 6 matching bases. Germline V gene data show CDR1 as SGHTA and CDR2 as FQGNSA. The CDR3 is made up of 14 amino acids. V lost 0 bases and J lost 4, with 10 bases in between. The CDR3 spells CASSLAGLEYEQYF. The CDR3 nucleotides read TGTGCCAGCAGCTTAGCGGGACTGGAGTACGAGCAGTACTTC.

This chain's CDR3 is CAISEKQGFSGANVLTF. The DNA of the CDR3 is TGTGCCATCAGTGAGAAACAGGGATTCTCTGGGGCCAACGTCCTGACTTTC. V is TRBV10-3 and J is TRBJ2-6; the D gene is possibly TRBD1 (6 bases). Germline-derived CDR1 and CDR2 are ENHRY and SYGVKD. V was trimmed by 2 bases and J by 0 bases, leaving 11 bases between them. The CDR3 is 17 residues long.

V is TRBV11-3 and J is TRBJ2-7; D remains ambiguous. The V and J ends lost 3 bases and 3 bases respectively, with 6 bases between them. Germline values: CDR1 SGHNT, CDR2 YENEEA. CDR3 length: 12 residues. The CDR3 here is CASSLAGYEQYF. CDR3 bases: TGTGCCAGCAGCTTGGCAGGCTACGAGCAGTACTTC.

V is TRBV4-1 and J is TRBJ2-1, with D perhaps TRBD2 (6 bases). Trimming stripped 0 bases from V and 6 bases from J, with 9 bases between. The CDR3 loop spans 14 amino acids. CDR1 is MGHRA and CDR2 is YSYEKL in the germline V gene. CDR3 amino acids: CASSQDVGGNEQFF. In DNA, the CDR3 is TGCGCCAGCAGCCAAGATGTGGGGGGCAATGAGCAGTTCTTC.

V usage is TRBV7-8 and J usage is TRBJ1-5; TRBD1 is a possible D gene (5 bases). V was trimmed by 6 bases and J by 2 bases, leaving 20 bases between them. Germline values: CDR1 SGHVS, CDR2 FQNEAQ. This CDR3 contains 17 residues. The chain's CDR3 is CASSPGTGGRGNQPQHF. As DNA, the CDR3 is TGTGCCAGCAGTCCTGGGACGGGCGGGAGGGGCAATCAGCCCCAGCATTTT. Variable domain in full (rest from reference TRBV7-8 and TRBJ1-5): GAGVSQSPRYKVAKRGQDVALRCDPISGHVSLFWYQQALGQGPEFLTYFQNEAQLDKSGLPSDRFFAERPEGSVSTLKIQRTQQEDSAVYLCASSPGTGGRGNQPQHFGDGTRLSIL.

The chain employs TRBV4-3 and TRBJ2-1; 15 nucleotides match TRBD2. With 3 bases clipped from V and 10 bases from J, the junction kept 4 bases outside the gene matches. The CDR3 spans 15 residues. Germline CDR1 reads LGHNA; CDR2 reads YSLEER. The CDR3 nucleotides are TGCGCCAGCAGCCAGGGACTAGCGGGGGGTTGGGAGCAGTTCTTC. It translates to CASSQGLAGGWEQFF.

The sample holds a few counts of this clone. V is TRBV5-1 and J is TRBJ1-4; 7 nucleotides line up with TRBD1. The CDR3 contains 17 residues. The junction had 10 bases not matched to a gene; V was cut back by 0 bases and J by 5 bases. Looked up from germline, CDR1 is SGHRS and CDR2 is YFSETQ. For the CDR3, the DNA is TGCGCCAGCAGCTTGGTATCGGACAGGATACTAAATGAAAAACTGTTTTTT. Translated: CASSLVSDRILNEKLFF.

This chain links TRBV7-2 with TRBJ2-5; TRBD1 matches at 11 bases. Trimming removed 7 bases from V and 2 bases from J; junction bases left unmatched: 9. This CDR3 has 16 amino acids. Germline CDR1 SGHTA, CDR2 FQGNSA. DNA of the CDR3: TGTGCCAGCAACCCCTGGGGACAGGGGGGTCAAGAGACCCAGTACTTC. As protein: CASNPWGQGGQETQYF. Full variable domain (rest looked up from reference TRBV7-2 and TRBJ2-5): GAGVSQSPSNKVTEKGKDVELRCDPISGHTALYWYRQSLGQGLEFLIYFQGNSAPDKSGLPSDRFSAERTGGSVSTLTIQRTQQEDSAVYLCASNPWGQGGQETQYFGPGTRLLVL.

A few counts support this clone. The chain links TRBV19 to TRBJ1-5; D gene unclear. The CDR3 consists of 14 residues. The germline CDR1 and CDR2 sequences are LNHDA and SQIVND (reference sequence). The V end was cut by 3 bases, the J end by 3 bases, with 9 bases between. The DNA of the CDR3 is TGTGCCAGTAGTATGTTCGGGTACAATCAGCCCCAGCATTTT. Its translation: CASSMFGYNQPQHF.

V usage is TRBV19 and J usage is TRBJ2-7, with D possibly being TRBD2 (5 bases). There are 13 residues in the CDR3. In germline, CDR1 is LNHDA, CDR2 SQIVND (reference sequence). Deletions cut 2 bases from V and 3 bases from J, with 8 bases between. Here the CDR3 DNA reads TGTGCCAGTAGTATATCGGGGTTCTACGAGCAGTACTTC. Translated, it gives CASSISGFYEQYF.

V gene TRBV4-3 combines with J gene TRBJ1-5; D is unclear. Germline CDR1 is LGHNA and CDR2 is YSLEER. The CDR3 runs to 17 residues. V was shortened by 0 bases and J by 4 bases, with 16 bases between the two germline ends. The CDR3 coding sequence is TGCGCCAGCAGCCAAGAAGGCGCCGGGGTGTGGAATCAGCCCCAGCATTTT. Translated: CASSQEGAGVWNQPQHF.